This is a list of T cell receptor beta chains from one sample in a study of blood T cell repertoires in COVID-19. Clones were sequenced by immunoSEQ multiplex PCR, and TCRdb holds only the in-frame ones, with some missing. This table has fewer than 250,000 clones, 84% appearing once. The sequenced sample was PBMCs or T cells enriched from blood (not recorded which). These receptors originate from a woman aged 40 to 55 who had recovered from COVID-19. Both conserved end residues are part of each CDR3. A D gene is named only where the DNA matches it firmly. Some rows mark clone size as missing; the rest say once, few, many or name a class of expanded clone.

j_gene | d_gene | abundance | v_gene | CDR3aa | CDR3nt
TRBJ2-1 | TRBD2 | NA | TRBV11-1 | CASSLTRAGDGQFF | TGTGCCAGCAGCCTTACCCGGGCGGGAGACGGCCAGTTCTTC
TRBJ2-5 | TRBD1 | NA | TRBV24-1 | CATSDRTGLQETQYF | TGTGCCACCAGTGACCGGACAGGCCTCCAAGAGACCCAGTACTTC
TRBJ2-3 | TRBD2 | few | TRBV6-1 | CASSELAGGPDTQYF | TGTGCCAGCAGTGAACTAGCGGGAGGGCCAGATACGCAGTATTTT
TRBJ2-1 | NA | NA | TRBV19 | CASNMISGHEQFF | TGTGCCAGTAACATGATAAGCGGCCATGAGCAGTTCTTC
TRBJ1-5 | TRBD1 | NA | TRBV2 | CASSRDRGTNQPQHF | TGTGCCAGCAGCCGGGACAGGGGGACTAATCAGCCCCAGCATTTT
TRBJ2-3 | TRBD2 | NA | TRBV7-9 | CASSFRLSGGGDTQYF | TGTGCCAGCAGCTTCAGACTCTCGGGAGGAGGGGATACGCAGTATTTT
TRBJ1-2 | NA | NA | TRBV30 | CAWSKEQGFYGYTF | TGTGCCTGGAGCAAAGAACAGGGTTTCTATGGCTACACCTTC
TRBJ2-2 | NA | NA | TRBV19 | CASSIRGNTGELFF | TGTGCCAGTAGTATCCGGGGGAACACCGGGGAGCTGTTTTTT
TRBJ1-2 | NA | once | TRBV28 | CASTNYRDNNNYGYTF | TGTGCCAGCACTAACTACCGGGACAACAATAACTATGGCTACACCTTC
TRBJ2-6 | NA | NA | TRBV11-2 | CASSLVGGVANVLTF | TGTGCCAGCAGCTTAGTAGGCGGTGTGGCCAACGTCCTGACTTTC
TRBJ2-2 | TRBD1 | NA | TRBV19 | CASSMSRHQGDTGELFF | TGTGCCAGTAGTATGAGTCGGCACCAGGGGGACACCGGGGAGCTGTTTTTT
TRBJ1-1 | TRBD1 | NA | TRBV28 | CASSPLTGVDTEAFF | TGTGCCAGCAGCCCCTTGACAGGGGTTGACACTGAAGCTTTCTTT
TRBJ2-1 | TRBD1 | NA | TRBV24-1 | CATSEGFRDSSYNEQFF | TGTGCCACCAGTGAGGGGTTCCGGGACAGCTCCTACAATGAGCAGTTCTTC
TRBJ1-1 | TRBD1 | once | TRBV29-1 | CSAVRGLNTEAFF | TGCAGCGCCGTCAGGGGGCTGAACACTGAAGCTTTCTTT
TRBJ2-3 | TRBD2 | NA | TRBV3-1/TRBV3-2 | CASSQETGLAEDTQYF | TGTGCCAGCAGCCAAGAAACGGGACTAGCGGAAGATACGCAGTATTTT
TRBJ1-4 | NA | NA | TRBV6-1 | CASSDELEGEKLFF | TGTGCCAGCAGTGATGAGCTCGAGGGCGAAAAACTGTTTTTT
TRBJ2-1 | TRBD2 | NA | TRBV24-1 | CATSASGAYNEQFF | TGTGCCACCAGTGCAAGCGGGGCCTACAATGAGCAGTTCTTC
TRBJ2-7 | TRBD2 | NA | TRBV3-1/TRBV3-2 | CASSPLSGLAGSYEQYF | TGTGCCAGCAGCCCCCTGTCGGGACTAGCGGGATCCTACGAGCAGTACTTC
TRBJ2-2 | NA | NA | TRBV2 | CASRRTQGDSGELFF | TGTGCCAGCAGAAGAACCCAAGGGGATTCCGGGGAGCTGTTTTTT
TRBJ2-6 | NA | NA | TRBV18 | CASSPNSPFSGANVLTF | TGTGCCAGCTCCCCAAACTCTCCGTTCTCTGGGGCCAACGTCCTGACTTTC
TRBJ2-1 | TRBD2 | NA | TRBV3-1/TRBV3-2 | CASSQDRLAGEDEQFF | TGTGCCAGCAGCCAAGATCGGCTAGCGGGAGAGGATGAGCAGTTCTTC
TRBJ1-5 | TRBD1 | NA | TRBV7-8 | CASSYTGVDQPQHF | TGTGCCAGCAGTTATACAGGGGTGGATCAGCCCCAGCATTTT
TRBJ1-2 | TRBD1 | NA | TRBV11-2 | CASSLDLEGARGYTF | TGTGCCAGCAGCTTAGACTTAGAGGGGGCGCGTGGCTACACCTTC
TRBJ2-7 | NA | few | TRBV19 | CASRTRASLSYEQYF | TGTGCCAGTCGAACCAGGGCGAGCTTATCCTACGAGCAGTACTTC
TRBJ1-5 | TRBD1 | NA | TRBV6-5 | CASKKESGGQPQHF | TGTGCCAGCAAAAAAGAGTCAGGGGGTCAGCCCCAGCATTTT
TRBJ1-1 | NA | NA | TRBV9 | CASSVDSTNTEAFF | TGTGCCAGCAGCGTCGATTCTACGAACACTGAAGCTTTCTTT
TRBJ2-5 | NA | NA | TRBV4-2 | CASSQGGSGRFQETQYF | TGTGCCAGCAGCCAAGGGGGAAGCGGGCGTTTTCAAGAGACCCAGTACTTC
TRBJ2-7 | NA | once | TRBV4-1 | CASSQDRHRRYEQYF | TGCGCCAGCAGCCAAGATCGCCACCGGCGGTACGAGCAGTACTTC
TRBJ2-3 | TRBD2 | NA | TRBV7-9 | CASSSGTSGTDTQYF | TGTGCCAGCAGCTCTGGGACTAGCGGGACAGATACGCAGTATTTT
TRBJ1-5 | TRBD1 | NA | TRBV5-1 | CASSLQGANNQPQHF | TGCGCCAGCAGCTTACAGGGGGCGAACAATCAGCCCCAGCATTTT
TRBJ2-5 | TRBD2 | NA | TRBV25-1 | CASSDSGRARETQYF | TGTGCCAGCAGTGATAGCGGGAGGGCCAGGGAGACCCAGTACTTC
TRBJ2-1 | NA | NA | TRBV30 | CAWGGDIYNEQFF | TGTGCCTGGGGGGGGGACATTTACAATGAGCAGTTCTTC
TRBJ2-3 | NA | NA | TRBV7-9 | CASRAGPNTDTQYF | TGTGCCAGCAGGGCGGGACCCAACACAGATACGCAGTATTTT
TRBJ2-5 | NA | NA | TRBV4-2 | CASSQDIQETQYF | TGTGCCAGCAGCCAAGATATACAAGAGACCCAGTACTTC
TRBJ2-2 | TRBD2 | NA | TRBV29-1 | CSVVLAGSGELFF | TGCAGCGTTGTCCTAGCGGGAAGTGGGGAGCTGTTTTTT
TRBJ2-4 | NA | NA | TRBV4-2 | CASSQGRGPARNIQYF | TGTGCCAGCAGCCAAGGCAGGGGACCCGCGAGGAACATTCAGTACTTC
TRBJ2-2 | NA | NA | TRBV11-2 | CAIVSKEWDTGELFF | TGTGCCATCGTTTCGAAGGAGTGGGACACCGGGGAGCTGTTTTTT
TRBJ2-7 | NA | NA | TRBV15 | CATSRGGSSYEQYF | TGTGCCACCAGCCGCGGGGGCAGCTCCTACGAGCAGTACTTC
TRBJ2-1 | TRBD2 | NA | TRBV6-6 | CASSYREGYNEQFF | TGTGCCAGCAGTTATCGGGAGGGTTACAATGAGCAGTTCTTC
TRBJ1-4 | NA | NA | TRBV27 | CASSLRDGEIREKLFF | TGTGCCAGCAGTTTAAGAGACGGGGAGATCAGGGAAAAACTGTTTTTT
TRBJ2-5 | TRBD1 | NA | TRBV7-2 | CASSSGQGPQETQYF | TGTGCCAGCAGCTCCGGACAGGGGCCCCAAGAGACCCAGTACTTC